This note documents a single T cell receptor beta chain sequence. V dropped 4 bases and J dropped 7; count of bases not matched to a gene: 5. Germline CDR1 SGHTS, CDR2 YDEGEE. The CDR3 totals 13 residues. The data were taken from a study of OX40 agonist ivuxolimab in advanced cancers. Study at large: The mean age was around 56 years, ranging from 23 to 79, with over 70% of participants male.

Profiled with immunoSEQ multiplex PCR; TCRdb holds only in-frame clones, not every one. The sample lists some 98,000 clones; around 87% were seen once. This rearrangement joins TRBV5-8 to TRBJ1-5; TRBD1 aligns across 7 bases. The receptor was isolated from an adult with an advanced solid tumor such as melanoma, head and neck, liver or kidney cancer. This material consisted of CD4+ or CD8+ T cells sorted from blood, taken in a trial of the OX40 agonist ivuxolimab. CDR3: CASSQTGDQPQHF. The CDR3 bases are TGTGCCAGCAGCCAAACAGGGGACCAGCCCCAGCATTTT.